This T cell receptor beta chain was captured in a study of blood T cell repertoires in COVID-19. Whole-study context: Samples representing acute and convalescent COVID-19 were sourced from the United States, Italy and Spain. Sample material is recorded as cDNA or gDNA derived from T cells, B-cell-depleted T cells, or PBMCs.

The CDR3 extends over 11 amino acids. The V gene's germline CDR1 is SNHLY and CDR2 FYNNEI. The V end was cut by 6 bases, the J end by 5 bases, with 7 bases between. Assay: immunoSEQ multiplex PCR; the TCRdb copy retains only in-frame clones and omits some. Here the sample spans 200,000 or so clones, 81% being singletons. Enrolment of Seattle patients took place during active infection, and they were followed longitudinally. The sequencing sample was made of peripheral blood. The rearrangement joins TRBV2 to TRBJ2-5; D may be TRBD2 (6 bases). The TCR was taken from an elderly woman with COVID-19, enrolled during active disease. The CDR3 loop reads CASRAGETQYF. CDR3 nucleotides: TGTGCCAGCAGGGCGGGGGAGACCCAGTACTTC.